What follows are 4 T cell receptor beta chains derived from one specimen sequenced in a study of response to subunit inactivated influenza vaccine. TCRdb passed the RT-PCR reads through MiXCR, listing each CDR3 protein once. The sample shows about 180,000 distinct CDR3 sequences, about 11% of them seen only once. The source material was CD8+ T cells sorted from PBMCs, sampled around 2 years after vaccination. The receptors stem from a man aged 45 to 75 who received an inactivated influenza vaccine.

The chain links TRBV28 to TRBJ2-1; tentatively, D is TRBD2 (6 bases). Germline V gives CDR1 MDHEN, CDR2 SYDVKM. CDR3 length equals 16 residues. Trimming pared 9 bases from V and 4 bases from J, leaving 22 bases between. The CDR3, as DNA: TGTGCCAGTAAAACCATCCGCGGGGCGGCTTACAATGAGCAGTTCTTC. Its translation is CASKTIRGAAYNEQFF. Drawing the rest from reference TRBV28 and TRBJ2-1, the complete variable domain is DVKVTQSSRYLVKRTGEKVFLECVQDMDHENMFWYRQDPGLGLRLIYFSYDVKMKEKGDIPEGYSVSREKKERFSLILESASTNQTSMYLCASKTIRGAAYNEQFFGPGTRLTVL.

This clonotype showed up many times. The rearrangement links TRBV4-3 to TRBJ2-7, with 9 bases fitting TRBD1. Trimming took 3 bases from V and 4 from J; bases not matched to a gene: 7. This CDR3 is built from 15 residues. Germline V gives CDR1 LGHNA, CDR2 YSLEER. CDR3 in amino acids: CASSQGHRGPYEQYF. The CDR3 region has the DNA TGCGCCAGCAGCCAGGGTCACAGGGGGCCTTACGAGCAGTACTTC.

The CDR3 region is CASRKPGTGETQYF. Written as DNA, the CDR3 is TGTGCCAGCAGAAAGCCCGGGACGGGAGAGACCCAGTACTTC. The V gene is TRBV28, the J gene TRBJ2-5; D is perhaps TRBD1 or TRBD2 (5 bases each). With 6 bases removed from V and 4 bases from J, the gap between germline ends came to 15 bases. Germline V gene data show CDR1 as MDHEN and CDR2 as SYDVKM. The CDR3 is made up of 14 amino acids.

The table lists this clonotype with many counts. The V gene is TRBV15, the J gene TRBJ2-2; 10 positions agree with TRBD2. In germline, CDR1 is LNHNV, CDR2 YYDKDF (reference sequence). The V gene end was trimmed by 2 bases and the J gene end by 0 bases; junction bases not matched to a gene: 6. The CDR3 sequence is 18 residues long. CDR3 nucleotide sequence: TGTGCCACCAGCAGACCCGGACTAGCGGATACGAACACCGGGGAGCTGTTTTTT. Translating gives CATSRPGLADTNTGELFF.